These T cell receptor beta chains were read from a single sample in a study of breast tumors, draining lymph nodes, adjacent tissues. A single record per CDR3 protein comes from TCRdb applying MiXCR to the multiplex PCR reads. The sample lists approximately 130,000 distinct CDR3 sequences, around 21% occurring once. Sequencing was carried out using axillary lymph node tissue. Receptors originate from a female donor with breast cancer. Some clones in this sample may be carry-over from other donors' samples. The CDR3 runs from the conserved cysteine through the conserved F or W. Fields, in order: V gene, J gene, D gene, clone size, CDR3 DNA, CDR3 protein. The D gene is left open where the match is weak. Only part of the rows carry a size: once, few, many, or a class if the clone is expanded.

TRBV30	TRBJ1-4	NA	many	TGTGCCTGGGCCTTATCAACTAATGAAAAACTGTTTTTT	CAWALSTNEKLFF
TRBV28	TRBJ2-7	NA	NA	TGTGCCAGCAGCTCCGGGGCAAGGGGAGGAGAGCAGTACTTC	CASSSGARGGEQYF
TRBV29-1	TRBJ2-7	NA	many	TGCAGCGTTGAAGGGGGGGACATCCCCTCCTACGAGCAGTACTTC	CSVEGGDIPSYEQYF
TRBV2	TRBJ2-3	TRBD2	many	TGTGCCAGCAGTCCAAGAGCGGGAGGAAGGACAGATACGCAGTATTTT	CASSPRAGGRTDTQYF
TRBV5-1	TRBJ1-4	NA	many	TGCGCCAGCAGCTGGGACGGATCAACTAATGAAAAACTGTTTTTT	CASSWDGSTNEKLFF
TRBV6-4	TRBJ2-2	NA	many	TGTGCCAGCAGGCCACAGGGATACACCGGGGAGCTGTTTTTT	CASRPQGYTGELFF
TRBV2	TRBJ2-7	TRBD1	many	TGTGCCAGCGGTAGACAGGGGGGGACCAATAACGAGCAGTACTTC	CASGRQGGTNNEQYF
TRBV5-6	TRBJ1-4	NA	many	TGTGCCAGCAGCTTGCAATCCGGGACCGGTAATGAAAAACTGTTTTTT	CASSLQSGTGNEKLFF
TRBV5-1	TRBJ2-5	NA	many	TGCGCCAGCAGCTCGGGCGGGGTTCAAGAGACCCAGTACTTC	CASSSGGVQETQYF
TRBV12-3/TRBV12-4	TRBJ2-2	NA	many	TGTGCCAGCAGGCCTACTACGAACACCGGGGAGCTGTTTTTT	CASRPTTNTGELFF
TRBV30	TRBJ1-2	NA	many	TGTGCCTGGGGACATCGGACGACGTATGGCTACACCTTC	CAWGHRTTYGYTF
TRBV5-5	TRBJ2-7	TRBD2	many	TGTGCCAGCAGCTTGGTGGCTAGCGGGAGAAATTACGAGCAGTACTTC	CASSLVASGRNYEQYF
TRBV18	TRBJ1-5	TRBD1	NA	TGTGCCAGCTCACCTCCGAGGGACAGGAGACCCAATCAGCCCCAGCATTTT	CASSPPRDRRPNQPQHF
TRBV10-1	TRBJ2-5	TRBD1	many	TGCGCCAGCAGGCGGAGGCCCCGGGACAGGGCTACCGGGGGGGAGACCCAGTACTTC	CASRRRPRDRATGGETQYF
TRBV4-2	TRBJ2-7	TRBD2	many	TGTGCCAGCAGCCAGACTAGCGTCTCCTACGAGCAGTACTTC	CASSQTSVSYEQYF
TRBV11-3	TRBJ2-1	NA	NA	TGTGCCAGCAGCTTAGAGTCCGGGGGTGAGCAGTTCTTC	CASSLESGGEQFF
TRBV5-1	TRBJ2-5	NA	many	TGCGCCAGCAGCTTAAGGGGACAAACCGTCGGAGAGACCCAGTACTTC	CASSLRGQTVGETQYF
TRBV12-5	TRBJ2-3	NA	many	TGTGCTAGTGGTCAAACATCTCGCACAGATACGCAGTATTTT	CASGQTSRTDTQYF
TRBV5-1	TRBJ2-3	NA	many	TGCGCCAGCAGCTTGGCTCCTAGGGGGGAGTGGGCAGATACGCAGTATTTT	CASSLAPRGEWADTQYF
TRBV5-1	TRBJ2-5	TRBD1	many	TGCGCCAGCAGCCCCCCACCCCCGGGACAGGGGGAGACCCAGTACTTC	CASSPPPPGQGETQYF
TRBV4-1	TRBJ2-7	NA	many	TGCGCCAGCAGCCAATCAGGGTCCTCGAGCGAGCAGTACTTC	CASSQSGSSSEQYF
TRBV6-6	TRBJ1-6	TRBD1	many	TGTGCCAGCATCCTGGGACAGGGCAATTCACCCCTCCACTTT	CASILGQGNSPLHF
TRBV6-1	TRBJ1-4	TRBD1	many	TGTGCCAGCAGTGAAGGGACAGACAGGGGTAATGAAAAACTGTTTTTT	CASSEGTDRGNEKLFF
TRBV28	TRBJ2-2	NA	few	TGTGCCAGCCTTGATAACGCCGGGGAGCTGTTTTTT	CASLDNAGELFF
TRBV24-1	TRBJ2-5	TRBD2	many	TGTGCCACCAGTGACGGGACTAGTGGAACGTTAAAAGAGACCCAGTACTTC	CATSDGTSGTLKETQYF
TRBV28	TRBJ1-6	NA	NA	TGTGCCAGCAGTTTACAGGGTTCACCCCTCCACTTT	CASSLQGSPLHF
TRBV11-2	TRBJ2-3	NA	NA	TGTGCCAGCAGCTCACAACATAGCACAGATACGCAGTATTTT	CASSSQHSTDTQYF
TRBV5-1	TRBJ2-2	TRBD2	many	TGCGCCAGCAGCATCCTAGCGGGAGATAACACCGGGGAGCTGTTTTTT	CASSILAGDNTGELFF
TRBV5-1	TRBJ2-3	NA	many	TGCGCCAGCAGCCCGGCGGCAGCCACAGATACGCAGTATTTT	CASSPAAATDTQYF
TRBV19	TRBJ2-7	TRBD1	many	TGTGCCAGTAGTATAGGGCAGGGGGCCTCCTACGAGCAGTACTTC	CASSIGQGASYEQYF
TRBV5-1	TRBJ2-3	NA	many	TGCGCCAGCAGCTTGGGGGGGGGGCTCGCGGATACGCAGTATTTT	CASSLGGGLADTQYF